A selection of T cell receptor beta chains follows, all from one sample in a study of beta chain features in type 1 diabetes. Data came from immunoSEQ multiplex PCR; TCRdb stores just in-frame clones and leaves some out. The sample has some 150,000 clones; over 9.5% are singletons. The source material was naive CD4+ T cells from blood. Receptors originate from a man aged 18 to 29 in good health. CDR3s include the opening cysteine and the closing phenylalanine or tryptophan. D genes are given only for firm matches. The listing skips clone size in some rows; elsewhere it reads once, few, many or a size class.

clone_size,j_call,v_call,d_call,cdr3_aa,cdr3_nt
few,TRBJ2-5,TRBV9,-,CASSVVPSQETQYF,TGTGCCAGCAGCGTAGTGCCCAGCCAAGAGACCCAGTACTTC
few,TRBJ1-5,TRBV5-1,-,CASSLGPGGNQPQHF,TGCGCCAGCAGCTTGGGCCCAGGGGGCAATCAGCCCCAGCATTTT
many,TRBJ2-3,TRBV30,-,CAWSVLTDTQYF,TGTGCCTGGAGTGTACTCACAGATACGCAGTATTTT
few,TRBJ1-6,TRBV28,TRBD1,CASRPGQVDSPLHF,TGTGCCAGCAGACCGGGACAGGTCGATTCACCCCTCCACTTT
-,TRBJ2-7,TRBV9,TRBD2,CASSVGSGGYEQYF,TGTGCCAGCAGCGTAGGTAGCGGGGGGTACGAGCAGTACTTC
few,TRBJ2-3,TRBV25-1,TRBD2,CASSEYKAGADTQYF,TGTGCCAGCAGTGAATATAAAGCGGGGGCGGATACGCAGTATTTT
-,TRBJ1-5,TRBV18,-,CASSGSPGQPQHF,TGTGCCAGCTCAGGTTCCCCGGGTCAGCCCCAGCATTTT
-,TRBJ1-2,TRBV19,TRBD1,CASTAGDRNYGYTF,TGTGCCAGTACCGCCGGGGACAGGAACTATGGCTACACCTTC
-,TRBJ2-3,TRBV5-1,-,CASTRVRSSTDTQYF,TGCGCCAGCACCCGCGTGAGGTCTAGCACAGATACGCAGTATTTT
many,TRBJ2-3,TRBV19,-,CASRVGGSTDTQYF,TGTGCCAGTAGGGTCGGCGGGTCCACAGATACGCAGTATTTT
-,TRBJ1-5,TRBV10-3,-,CAISDGEFNQPQHF,TGTGCCATCAGTGACGGGGAGTTCAATCAGCCCCAGCATTTT
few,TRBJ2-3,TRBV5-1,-,CASSPRTTPGTDTQYF,TGCGCCAGCAGCCCAAGGACTACGCCTGGCACAGATACGCAGTATTTT
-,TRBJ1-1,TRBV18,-,CASSNQPGLDTEAFF,TGTGCCAGCTCCAACCAGCCAGGATTAGACACTGAAGCTTTCTTT
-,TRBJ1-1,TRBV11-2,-,CASSLDWGGRIAFF,TGTGCCAGCAGCTTAGATTGGGGGGGAAGAATAGCTTTCTTT
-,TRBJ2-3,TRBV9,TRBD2,CASSDPTSGGETDTQYF,TGTGCCAGCAGCGATCCCACTAGCGGGGGGGAAACAGATACGCAGTATTTT
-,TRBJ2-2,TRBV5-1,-,CASSFTGDGTGELFF,TGCGCCAGCAGCTTCACGGGGGATGGTACCGGGGAGCTGTTTTTT
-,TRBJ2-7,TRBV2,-,CASSELGGSLHEQYF,TGTGCCAGCAGTGAACTTGGAGGGTCTCTCCACGAGCAGTACTTC
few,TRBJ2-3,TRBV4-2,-,CASSTAGGVSTDTQYF,TGTGCCAGCAGCACCGCCGGCGGGGTAAGCACAGATACGCAGTATTTT
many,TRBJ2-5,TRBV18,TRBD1,CASSLQGAASGETQYF,TGTGCCAGCTCACTCCAGGGGGCAGCCTCCGGGGAGACCCAGTACTTC
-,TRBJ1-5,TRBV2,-,CASRRQTNQPQHF,TGTGCCAGCAGGCGACAGACCAATCAGCCCCAGCATTTT
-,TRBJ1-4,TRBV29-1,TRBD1,CSVGTGRGEKLFF,TGCAGCGTTGGGACAGGAAGGGGTGAAAAACTGTTTTTT
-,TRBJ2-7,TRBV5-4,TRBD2,CASSLGGADYEQYF,TGTGCCAGCAGCCTCGGGGGGGCAGACTACGAGCAGTACTTC
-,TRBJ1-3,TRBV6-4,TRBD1,CASSDRQGAGNTIYF,TGTGCCAGCAGTGACAGGCAGGGGGCTGGAAACACCATATATTTT
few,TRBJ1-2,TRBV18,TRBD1,CASSRDRNNPYGYTF,TGTGCCAGCTCTCGGGACAGAAACAACCCATATGGCTACACCTTC
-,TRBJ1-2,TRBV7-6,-,CASSLQGRDTANF,TGTGCCAGCAGCTTACAGGGCCGGGACACCGCCAACTTC
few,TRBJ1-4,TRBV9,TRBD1,CASSSRQGVTGEKLFF,TGTGCCAGCAGCTCCCGACAGGGCGTTACGGGTGAAAAACTGTTTTTT
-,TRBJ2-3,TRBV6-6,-,CASRDSSTDTQYF,TGTGCCAGTAGAGACTCCAGCACAGATACGCAGTATTTT
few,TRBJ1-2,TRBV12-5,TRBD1,CASGLADRAYGYTF,TGTGCTAGTGGTTTGGCCGACAGGGCCTATGGCTACACCTTC
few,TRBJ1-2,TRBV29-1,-,CSVGEMRGWGYTF,TGCAGCGTTGGCGAGATGAGGGGGTGGGGCTACACCTTC
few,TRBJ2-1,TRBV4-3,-,CASSQDWRGLSSYNEQFF,TGCGCCAGCAGCCAAGATTGGCGGGGCCTGAGCTCCTACAATGAGCAGTTCTTC
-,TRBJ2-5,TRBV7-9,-,CASSRGTVDSETQYF,TGTGCCAGCAGCCGCGGGACGGTAGATTCCGAGACCCAGTACTTC
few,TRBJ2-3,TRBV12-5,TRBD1,CASGQGQGQDTQYF,TGTGCTAGTGGTCAAGGACAGGGCCAAGATACGCAGTATTTT
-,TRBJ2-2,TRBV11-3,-,CASSLLAGAKTGELFF,TGTGCCAGCAGCTTACTCGCGGGGGCAAAAACCGGGGAGCTGTTTTTT
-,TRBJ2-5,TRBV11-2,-,CASSRRDWQETQYF,TGTGCCAGCAGCCGACGGGACTGGCAAGAGACCCAGTACTTC
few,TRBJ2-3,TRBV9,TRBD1,CASSVVPNPGQGGTDTQYF,TGTGCCAGCAGCGTAGTTCCTAATCCGGGACAGGGGGGCACAGATACGCAGTATTTT
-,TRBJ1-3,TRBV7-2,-,CASRQTSGNTIYF,TGTGCCAGCAGACAAACCTCTGGAAACACCATATATTTT
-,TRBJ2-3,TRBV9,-,CASSVAPHGTSTDTQYF,TGTGCCAGCAGCGTAGCTCCTCACGGGACTAGCACAGATACGCAGTATTTT
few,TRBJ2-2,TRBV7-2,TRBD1,CASSPSGTANTGELFF,TGTGCCAGCAGCCCATCGGGGACAGCGAACACCGGGGAGCTGTTTTTT
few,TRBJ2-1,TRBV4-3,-,CASSQVGGSNNEQFF,TGCGCCAGCAGCCAAGTTGGGGGGTCTAATAATGAGCAGTTCTTC
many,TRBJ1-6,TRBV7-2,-,CASSSVGDSPLHF,TGTGCCAGCAGCTCAGTAGGAGATTCACCCCTCCACTTT
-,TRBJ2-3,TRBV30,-,CACPPGSGADTQYF,TGTGCCTGCCCCCCAGGGTCGGGCGCAGATACGCAGTATTTT
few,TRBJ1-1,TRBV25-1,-,CASSEHSWNTEAFF,TGTGCCAGCAGTGAACATAGCTGGAACACTGAAGCTTTCTTT
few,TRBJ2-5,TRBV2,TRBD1,CASRTGTGGQETQYF,TGTGCCAGCAGGACCGGGACAGGGGGCCAAGAGACCCAGTACTTC
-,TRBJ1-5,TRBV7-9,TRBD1,CASSPGQYSNQPQHF,TGTGCCAGCAGCCCGGGACAGTATAGCAATCAGCCCCAGCATTTT
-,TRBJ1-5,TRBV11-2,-,CASSSTTGFGQPQHF,TGTGCCAGCAGCTCTACCACAGGATTTGGTCAGCCCCAGCATTTT
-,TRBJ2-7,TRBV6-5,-,CASSRSDEQYF,TGTGCCAGCAGCCGTAGCGACGAGCAGTACTTC
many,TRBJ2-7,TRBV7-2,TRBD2,CASSLLGTSHF,TGTGCCAGCAGCTTATTGGGGACTAGCCACTTC
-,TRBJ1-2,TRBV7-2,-,CASSSPPSTGGYTF,TGTGCCAGCAGCTCCCCCCCCAGTACAGGGGGCTACACCTTC
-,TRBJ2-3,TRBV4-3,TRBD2,CASSQDWTSGASRDTQYF,TGCGCCAGCAGCCAAGACTGGACTAGCGGGGCCTCCAGAGATACGCAGTATTTT
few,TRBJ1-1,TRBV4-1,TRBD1,CASSQAPGTGWTEAFF,TGCGCCAGCAGCCAAGCCCCGGGGACAGGTTGGACTGAAGCTTTCTTT
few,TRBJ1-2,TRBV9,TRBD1,CASSPGQGLYGYTF,TGTGCCAGCAGCCCCGGACAGGGCCTTTATGGCTACACCTTC
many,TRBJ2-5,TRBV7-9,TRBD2,CASSRGLAGGYETQYF,TGTGCCAGCAGCCGTGGACTAGCGGGGGGTTACGAGACCCAGTACTTC
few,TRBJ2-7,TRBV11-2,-,CASSSSTNSYEQYF,TGTGCCAGCAGCTCGTCGACTAACTCCTACGAGCAGTACTTC
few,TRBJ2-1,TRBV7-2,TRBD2,CASSLRMGLAFF,TGTGCCAGCAGCTTGAGGATGGGACTAGCTTTCTTC
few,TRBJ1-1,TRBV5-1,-,CASSLIGRRAVKNTEAFF,TGCGCCAGCAGCTTGATCGGTCGGAGGGCAGTAAAGAACACTGAAGCTTTCTTT
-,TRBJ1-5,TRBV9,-,CASSVGGGRDSNQPQHF,TGTGCCAGCAGCGTAGGGGGAGGGCGGGATAGCAATCAGCCCCAGCATTTT
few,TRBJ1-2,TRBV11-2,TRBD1,CASSLDRGQGNYGYTF,TGTGCCAGCAGCTTAGATCGTGGACAGGGAAACTATGGCTACACCTTC
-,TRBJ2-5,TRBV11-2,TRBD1,CASSFRTGRSETQYF,TGTGCCAGCAGCTTTAGGACAGGGAGGAGTGAGACCCAGTACTTC